This T cell receptor beta chain derives from a study of blood T cell repertoires in COVID-19. Looking at the study overall: Some COVID-19 samples were acute and others convalescent; all came from the United States, Italy and Spain. PBMCs, B-cell-depleted T cells, or T cells were the source of the cDNA or gDNA that made up the material.

This CDR3 is 16 amino acids long. The V gene's germline CDR1 is SGHTA and CDR2 FQGNSA. Trimming removed 5 bases from V and 6 bases from J; junction bases left unmatched: 10. This clone was detected once. As originally analysed: Nucleated cell number was recorded as an estimate derived from reference gene primer amplification. This table comes from immunoSEQ multiplex PCR, and its TCRdb copy is limited to in-frame clones, with some not included. The V and J calls and clone size were taken over from that table, and D and trimming were inferred from the DNA. Here the sample spans fewer than 85,000 clones, roughly four fifths being singletons.

The sample comprised peripheral blood. The source of this sequence is a human donor in a cohort sampled during active COVID-19. V is TRBV7-2 and J is TRBJ1-6, with TRBD1 identical over 7 bases. The CDR3 region is CASSLTGQGGNSPLHF. In DNA form, the CDR3 reads TGTGCCAGCAGCCTTACCGGGCAGGGGGGTAATTCACCCCTCCACTTT.